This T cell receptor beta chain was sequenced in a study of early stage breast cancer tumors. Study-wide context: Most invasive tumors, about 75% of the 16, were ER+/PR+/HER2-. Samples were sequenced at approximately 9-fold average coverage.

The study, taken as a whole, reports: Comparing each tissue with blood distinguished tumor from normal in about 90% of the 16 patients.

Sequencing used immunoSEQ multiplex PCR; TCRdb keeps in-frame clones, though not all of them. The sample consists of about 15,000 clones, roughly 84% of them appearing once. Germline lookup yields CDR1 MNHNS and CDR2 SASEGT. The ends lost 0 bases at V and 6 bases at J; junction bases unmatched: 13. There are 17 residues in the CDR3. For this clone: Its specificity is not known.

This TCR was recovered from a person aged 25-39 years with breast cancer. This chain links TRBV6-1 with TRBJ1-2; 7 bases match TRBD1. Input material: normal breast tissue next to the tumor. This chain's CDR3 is CASSEAHFPTGADGYTF. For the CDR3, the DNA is TGTGCCAGCAGTGAAGCGCATTTCCCTACAGGGGCGGATGGCTACACCTTC.